Sequencing of this T cell receptor (beta chain) was carried out in a study of T cell clones after liver transplantation. Overall study context: Three of eight recipients were HCV-positive; others had non-autoimmune, non-viral indications. At least one year of complete immunosuppression withdrawal without enzymes over twice normal defined tolerance. Findings of the study overall: Compared with third party-reactive sequences, donor-reactive ones declined more, independent of withdrawal success.

Trimming left V 4 bases short and J 8 bases short, with 15 bases between. Germline V CDR1 and CDR2: SGHRS, YFSETQ. The CDR3 contains 14 residues. Details on this clone: Its antigen remains unidentified.

Only in-frame clones appear in the TCRdb table, and some are missing; sequencing was by immunoSEQ multiplex PCR. The sample has tens of thousands of clones, roughly 82% seen once; the top ten hold approximately 0.45%. Material: CD4+ T cells from blood, obtained approximately 3.5 years after liver transplant. This TCR came from a human patient who received a liver transplant. Some T cells may have come from the graft donor. The chain uses TRBV5-1 and TRBJ2-2, with a tentative D call TRBD2 (6 bases). The CDR3 spells CASSRDSAGGELFF. The CDR3 bases are TGCGCCAGCAGCCGGGACTCCGCTGGGGGGGAGCTGTTTTTT.